This passage covers 26 T cell receptor beta chains from one sample sequenced in a study of T cells in Graves' hyperthyroidism and ophthalmopathy. RNA transcripts gave rise to amplified TCR beta CDR3 regions. The HTBI set primed first-round TCR CDR3 RT-PCR. TCRdb reprocessed the multiplex PCR reads via MiXCR and lists one record per CDR3 protein. This sample carries over 250,000 distinct CDR3 sequences, 12% to 15% of them seen once, and the ten largest clones take 30% to 40%. Sequenced: blood. The source of these receptors is a woman between 40 and 55 years old with Graves' ophthalmopathy.

The chain uses TRBV19 and TRBJ1-1; 7 nucleotides line up with TRBD1. The germline gives CDR1 LNHDA, CDR2 SQIVND (reference sequence). V shed 0 bases, J shed 1 base, and the junction held 11 bases outside the gene matches. The CDR3 loop spans 18 amino acids. The CDR3 here is CASSIDTEGQRQNTEAFF. CDR3 DNA sequence: TGTGCCAGTAGTATAGATACCGAGGGACAGCGACAGAACACTGAAGCTTTCTTT. The full variable domain, its missing parts supplied by reference TRBV19 and TRBJ1-1, is DGGITQSPKYLFRKEGQNVTLSCEQNLNHDAMYWYRQDPGQGLRLIYYSQIVNDFQKGDIAEGYSVSREKKESFPLTVTSAQKNPTAFYLCASSIDTEGQRQNTEAFFGQGTRLTVV.

This clonotype was seen repeatedly, ten times or more. The V and J genes are TRBV5-1 and TRBJ1-1; 7 nucleotides agree with TRBD1. The V gene's germline CDR1 is SGHRS and CDR2 YFSETQ. With 1 base clipped from V and 2 bases from J, the junction kept 5 bases outside the gene matches. The CDR3 loop spans 15 amino acids. CDR3 sequence (DNA): TGCGCCAGCAGCTTGCTAAGGGACAGCAACACTGAAGCTTTCTTT. Its protein is CASSLLRDSNTEAFF.

In its sample, this clonotype was seen a few times. V is TRBV19 and J is TRBJ2-5; D perhaps matches TRBD1 (5 bases). The germline V and J ends were trimmed by 5 bases and 3 bases, with 13 bases remaining between them. The CDR3 is 14 amino acids. Germline V CDR1 and CDR2: LNHDA, SQIVND (reference sequence). This chain's CDR3 is CASSWGRSEETQYF. The CDR3 nucleotides read TGTGCCAGTAGTTGGGGCAGGTCAGAAGAGACCCAGTACTTC.

Many counts were recorded for this clonotype. The chain couples TRBV28 to TRBJ2-2; TRBD1 agrees at 9 bases. This CDR3 comprises 16 residues. V lost 6 bases to trimming and J lost 5 bases; unmatched junction nucleotides: 10. Germline values: CDR1 MDHEN, CDR2 SYDVKM. The CDR3 is CASRARGQGSTGELFF. The DNA of the CDR3 is TGTGCCAGCAGAGCCCGGGGACAGGGAAGTACCGGGGAGCTGTTTTTT.

The chain links TRBV4-1 to TRBJ1-5; D unresolved. Trimming removed 4 bases at V and 0 bases at J, with 13 bases between. Per the germline V gene, CDR1 is MGHRA and CDR2 is YSYEKL. The CDR3 consists of 16 residues. The CDR3 sequence: CASSRSVELSNQPQHF. For the CDR3, the DNA is TGCGCCAGCAGCCGATCGGTAGAGCTTAGCAATCAGCCCCAGCATTTT.

There are a few counts of this clonotype. The chain employs TRBV12-3 or TRBV12-4 and TRBJ2-2; TRBD2 is a possible D gene (5 bases). Trimming removed 7 bases at V and 4 bases at J, with 13 bases between. The CDR3 extends over 14 amino acids. CDR3 in DNA: TGTGCCAGCACCTTTCGGGATGGCACCGGGGAGCTGTTTTTT. Its protein is CASTFRDGTGELFF.

This clonotype was observed a handful of times. The rearrangement joins TRBV7-9 to TRBJ2-1, with 8 bases that match TRBD1. In germline, CDR1 is SEHNR, CDR2 FQNEAQ (reference sequence). V shed 3 bases and J 5 bases; nucleotides not matched to a gene: 12. The CDR3 has 17 amino acids. The CDR3 nucleotides are TGTGCCAGCAGCTTCCCTGCCCGGACAGGGAGTAACAATGAGCAGTTCTTC. Amino acids: CASSFPARTGSNNEQFF. Combining the CDR3 with reference TRBV7-9 and TRBJ2-1 gives the whole variable domain DTGVSQNPRHKITKRGQNVTFRCDPISEHNRLYWYRQTLGQGPEFLTYFQNEAQLEKSRLLSDRFSAERPKGSFSTLEIQRTEQGDSAMYLCASSFPARTGSNNEQFFGPGTRLTVL.

This clonotype has a count of ten or more. The chain combines TRBV7-2 with TRBJ1-6; D gene unclear. This CDR3 region has 15 residues. The germline V and J ends were trimmed by 5 bases and 13 bases, with 21 bases remaining between them. Germline V CDR1 and CDR2: SGHTA, FQGNSA. CDR3: CASSPRRETVWPLHF. DNA of the CDR3: TGTGCCAGCAGCCCACGCCGGGAGACCGTTTGGCCCCTCCACTTT.

The sample holds many counts of this clonotype. V usage is TRBV6-2 or TRBV6-3 and J usage is TRBJ2-5; TRBD2 might be the D (6 bases). The CDR3 length is 18 residues. V dropped 2 bases and J dropped 0 bases, with 19 bases sitting between them. CDR1 and CDR2 (germline): MNHEY, SVGEGT. This CDR3 reads CASSYEFSGQSYQETQYF. The CDR3 coding sequence is TGTGCCAGCAGTTACGAGTTTAGCGGACAATCGTACCAAGAGACCCAGTACTTC.

The gene calls are TRBV12-3 or TRBV12-4 and TRBJ2-7; the match to TRBD2 covers 10 bases. The length of the CDR3 is 17 residues. Trimming cost V 11 bases and J 0 bases; bases outside gene matches: 16. As DNA, the CDR3 is TGTGCCGGCAATACCGGGACTAGCGCCCTCAGCTCCTACGAGCAGTACTTC. Translation gives CAGNTGTSALSSYEQYF.

This clonotype has ten or more counts. The chain joins TRBV28 to TRBJ2-7; TRBD1 is a possible D gene (5 bases). V gave up 6 bases and J gave up 4 bases, with 16 bases separating them. The germline CDR1 and CDR2 sequences are MDHEN and SYDVKM. CDR3 length equals 14 residues. The CDR3 protein is CASRQTQDLYEQYF. The CDR3 nucleotides read TGTGCCAGCAGACAAACACAGGATCTATACGAGCAGTACTTC. The full variable domain, rest sourced from reference TRBV28 and TRBJ2-7, is DVKVTQSSRYLVKRTGEKVFLECVQDMDHENMFWYRQDPGLGLRLIYFSYDVKMKEKGDIPEGYSVSREKKERFSLILESASTNQTSMYLCASRQTQDLYEQYFGPGTRLTVT.

This clonotype was found many times. This chain links TRBV9 with TRBJ2-1; possibly TRBD2 for D (6 bases). CDR1 is SGDLS and CDR2 is YYNGEE in the germline V gene. This CDR3 is 14 amino acids long. V lost 4 bases and J lost 7, with 15 bases in between. As DNA, the CDR3 is TGTGCCAGCAGCACCAGGACCGCGGGGAATGAGCAGTTCTTC. Translation gives CASSTRTAGNEQFF.

This clonotype was counted at least ten times. The chain recombines TRBV15 with TRBJ1-5; D is undetermined. V was pared by 1 base and J by 0 bases, with 10 bases between. Germline lookup yields CDR1 LNHNV and CDR2 YYDKDF (reference sequence). The CDR3 spans 16 residues. This CDR3 is CATSRGPGPSNQPQHF. The DNA for the CDR3 is TGTGCCACCAGCAGAGGTCCGGGTCCTAGCAATCAGCCCCAGCATTTT. The variable domain in full, completed from reference TRBV15 and TRBJ1-5, reads DAMVIQNPRYQVTQFGKPVTLSCSQTLNHNVMYWYQQKSSQAPKLLFHYYDKDFNNEADTPDNFQSRRPNTSFCFLDIRSPGLGDTAMYLCATSRGPGPSNQPQHFGDGTRLSIL.

This clonotype was observed many times. The CDR3 spells CASSEASYNEQFF. The CDR3 DNA sequence: TGTGCCAGCAGTGAAGCTTCTTACAATGAGCAGTTCTTC. The chain carries TRBV6-1 and TRBJ2-1; D uncertain. The CDR3 has 13 residues. V was trimmed by 0 bases and J by 4 bases, leaving 4 bases between them. CDR1 is MNHNS and CDR2 is SASEGT in the germline V gene.

This clonotype was seen many times. This chain joins TRBV6-1 and TRBJ1-3; TRBD1 matches at 8 bases. Germline CDR1 and CDR2: MNHNS and SASEGT. The CDR3 is 17 amino acids. Germline trimming cut 8 bases from V and 3 bases from J; bases unmatched to any gene: 15. The CDR3 protein is CASRPWAIGQGGNTIYF. The DNA of the CDR3 is TGTGCCAGCCGCCCATGGGCAATCGGACAGGGTGGAAACACCATATATTTT.

A few counts support this clonotype. This rearrangement joins TRBV9 to TRBJ2-1; D may match TRBD1 or TRBD2 (5 bases each). The CDR3 extends over 16 amino acids. Trimming took off 1 base at V and 10 bases at J, with 21 bases between the two ends. Per germline, CDR1 SGDLS and CDR2 YYNGEE. The CDR3 is CASSVNIRGPSQEQFF. CDR3 nucleotides: TGTGCCAGCAGCGTAAACATCCGGGGCCCCTCGCAGGAGCAGTTCTTC.

The chain combines TRBV20-1 with TRBJ2-3; TRBD2 might be the D (5 bases). Trimming took off 0 bases at V and 3 bases at J, with 13 bases between the two ends. Germline V CDR1 and CDR2: DFQATT, SNEGSKA (reference sequence). The CDR3 spans 15 residues. CDR3 DNA sequence: TGCAGTGCTAGAGATCTAAGGGAGTCTACAGATACGCAGTATTTT. This encodes CSARDLRESTDTQYF.

The CDR3 bases are TGTGCCAGCTCACCCCCGGGACGGATGAACACTGAAGCTTTCTTT. Amino acid sequence: CASSPPGRMNTEAFF. V and J are TRBV6-1 and TRBJ1-1; D possibly corresponds to TRBD1 (5 bases). Germline V gene lookup returns CDR1 MNHNS and CDR2 SASEGT. Trimming cost V 8 bases and J 0 bases, with 16 bases left between them. This CDR3 has 15 amino acids.

At least ten counts were recorded for this clonotype. The rearrangement joins TRBV19 to TRBJ1-2; D unresolved. With 3 bases removed from V and 0 bases from J, the gap between germline ends came to 5 bases. The CDR3 extends over 13 amino acids. Germline V lookup: CDR1 LNHDA, CDR2 SQIVND (reference sequence). The DNA of the CDR3 is TGTGCCAGTAGTATGAAGGCTAACTATGGCTACACCTTC. Its protein product is CASSMKANYGYTF.

This clonotype was seen repeatedly, ten times or more. V gene TRBV6-2 or TRBV6-3 combines with J gene TRBJ2-3, with a tentative D call TRBD2 (5 bases). CDR1 and CDR2 (germline): MNHEY, SVGEGT. Trimming cost V 2 bases and J 1 base, with 13 bases left between them. The CDR3 sequence is 16 residues long. The CDR3 sequence is CASSYDGERGTDTQYF. The CDR3, as DNA: TGTGCCAGCAGTTACGATGGGGAGAGGGGCACAGATACGCAGTATTTT.

In its sample, this clonotype was seen a few times. The chain couples TRBV3-1 to TRBJ1-2, with D uncertain. CDR1 is LGHDT, CDR2 YNNKEL, per germline (reference sequence). The germline V and J ends were trimmed by 0 bases and 7 bases, with 12 bases remaining between them. The CDR3 covers 14 residues. The DNA of the CDR3 is TGTGCCAGCAGCCAAGATGTGGGGAAGAGTGGCTACACCTTC. Encoded protein: CASSQDVGKSGYTF. The complete variable domain, with remaining parts taken from reference TRBV3-1 and TRBJ1-2, reads DTAVSQTPKYLVTQMGNDKSIKCEQNLGHDTMYWYKQDSKKFLKIMFSYNNKELIINETVPNRFSPKSPDKAHLNLHINSLELGDSAVYFCASSQDVGKSGYTFGSGTRLTVV.

In this sample, this clonotype turned up many times. Here the CDR3 reads CSARDAFGTTSNYGYTF. The CDR3 DNA follows: TGCAGTGCTAGAGACGCTTTCGGGACGACGAGCAACTATGGCTACACCTTC. The gene calls are TRBV20-1 and TRBJ1-2; possible D gene TRBD1, 5 bases. The ends were cut back, 0 bases at V and 2 bases at J, with 19 bases in the middle. The CDR3 spans 17 residues. Germline values: CDR1 DFQATT, CDR2 SNEGSKA (reference sequence).

In its sample, this clonotype was seen many times. This chain joins TRBV18 and TRBJ2-7; D possibly corresponds to TRBD2 (5 bases). V was cut by 4 bases and J by 4 bases, with 11 bases left in between. The V gene's germline CDR1 is KGHSH and CDR2 LQKENI. CDR3 length: 13 residues. The CDR3 loop is CASSREGLYEQYF. CDR3 nucleotide sequence: TGTGCCAGCTCACGCGAGGGTCTATACGAGCAGTACTTC.

In its sample, this clonotype was seen many times. The chain has TRBV11-2 and TRBJ1-2, with a tentative D call TRBD1 (5 bases). The germline V and J ends were trimmed by 5 bases and 7 bases, with 17 bases remaining between them. The CDR3 is 14 residues long. Germline V CDR1 and CDR2: SGHAT, FQNNGV. CDR3 bases: TGTGCCAGCAGCACCGTGGGGGTGGCTAGTGGCTACACCTTC. Translated: CASSTVGVASGYTF.

This clonotype was counted at least ten times. The chain has TRBV27 and TRBJ1-5; D gene uncertain. The germline gives CDR1 MNHEY, CDR2 SMNVEV (reference sequence). The CDR3 loop spans 13 amino acids. V was trimmed by 4 bases and J by 7 bases, leaving 11 bases between them. The CDR3 DNA follows: TGTGCCAGCAGTTACGACCCTAGGCAGCCCCAGCATTTT. Translation gives CASSYDPRQPQHF.

This clonotype was observed many times. The chain recombines TRBV19 with TRBJ2-2; D is undetermined. This CDR3 contains 13 residues. Germline V CDR1 and CDR2: LNHDA, SQIVND (reference sequence). The germline V and J ends were trimmed by 4 bases and 4 bases, with 7 bases remaining between them. CDR3 bases: TGTGCCAGTAGTACCCTGATCACCGGGGAGCTGTTTTTT. Its translation is CASSTLITGELFF.